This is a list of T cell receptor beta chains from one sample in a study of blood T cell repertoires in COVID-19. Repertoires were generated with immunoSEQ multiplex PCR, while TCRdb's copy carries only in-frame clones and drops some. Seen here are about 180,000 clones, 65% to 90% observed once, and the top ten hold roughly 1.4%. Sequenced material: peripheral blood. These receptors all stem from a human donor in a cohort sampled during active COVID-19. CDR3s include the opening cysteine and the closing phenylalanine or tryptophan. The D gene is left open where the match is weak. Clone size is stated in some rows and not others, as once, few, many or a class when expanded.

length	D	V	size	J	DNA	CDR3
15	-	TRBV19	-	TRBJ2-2	TGTGCCAGTAGTGGCATAGGAGGGGTTACCGGGGAGCTGTTTTTT	CASSGIGGVTGELFF
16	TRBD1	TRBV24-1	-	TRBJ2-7	TGTGCCACCAGTGATTCGGGACAGAGTAGCTCCTACGAGCAGTACTTC	CATSDSGQSSSYEQYF
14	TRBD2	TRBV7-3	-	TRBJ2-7	TGTGCCAGCAGCTTTTTAGCGGGAGGGGACGAGCAGTACTTC	CASSFLAGGDEQYF
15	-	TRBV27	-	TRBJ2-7	TGTGCCAGCAGTTCGGAGGGGGCCTCAGGGTACGAGCAGTACTTC	CASSSEGASGYEQYF
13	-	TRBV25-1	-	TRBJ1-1	TGTGCCAGCATTGGGCCAGGGGTAACTGAAGCTTTCTTT	CASIGPGVTEAFF
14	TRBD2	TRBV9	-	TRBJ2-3	TGTGCCAGCAGCCCCTCTAGTAGCGGGGATACGCAGTATTTT	CASSPSSSGDTQYF
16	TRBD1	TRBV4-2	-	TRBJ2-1	TGTGCCAGCAGCCAAGATGGGACAGGGGTCTACAATGAGCAGTTCTTC	CASSQDGTGVYNEQFF
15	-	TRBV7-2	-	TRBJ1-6	TGTGCCAGCAGCTTAGTACAGGCCTATAATTCACCCCTCCACTTT	CASSLVQAYNSPLHF
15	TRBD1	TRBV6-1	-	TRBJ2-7	TGTGCCAGCAGTGAAATCGGACAGGGGATCGACGAGCAGTACTTC	CASSEIGQGIDEQYF
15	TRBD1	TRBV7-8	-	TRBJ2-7	TGTGCCAGCAGCTTAGAACAGGGGGCTGCCTACGAGCAGTACTTC	CASSLEQGAAYEQYF
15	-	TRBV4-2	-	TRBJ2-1	TGTGCCAGCAGCCAACCCGGGAGAGGCAACAATGAGCAGTTCTTC	CASSQPGRGNNEQFF
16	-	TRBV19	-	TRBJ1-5	TGTGCCAGTAGTATAGAAGGCCCCGGGTACGATCAGCCCCAGCATTTT	CASSIEGPGYDQPQHF
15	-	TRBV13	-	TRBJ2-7	TGTGCCAGCAGCCCCTCCGGGATAGGCACCTACGAGCAGTACTTC	CASSPSGIGTYEQYF
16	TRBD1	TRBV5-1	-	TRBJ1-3	TGCGCCAGCAGCCCCGGGACAGGGAACTCTGGAAACACCATATATTTT	CASSPGTGNSGNTIYF
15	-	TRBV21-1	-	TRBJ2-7	TGTGCCAGCAGCAAAGCGCAGGAGACAGCGGGGGAGCAGTACTTC	CASSKAQETAGEQYF
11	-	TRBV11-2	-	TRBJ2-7	TGTGCCAGCAGCTCGCTCCTAGAACAGTACTTC	CASSSLLEQYF
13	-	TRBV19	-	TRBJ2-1	TGTGCCAGTAGTATAGGGTTGCGGGCTGAGCAGTTCTTC	CASSIGLRAEQFF
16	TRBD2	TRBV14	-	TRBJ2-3	TGTGCCAGCAGCCAAGGTACTAGCGGCGCCGGGGATACGCAGTATTTT	CASSQGTSGAGDTQYF
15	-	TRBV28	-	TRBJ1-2	TGTGCCACCTTAAAAACAGGGATAGCTAACTATGGCTACACCTTC	CATLKTGIANYGYTF
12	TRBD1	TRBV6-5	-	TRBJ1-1	TGTGCCAGCGGGACAGCTCCCACTGAAGCTTTCTTT	CASGTAPTEAFF
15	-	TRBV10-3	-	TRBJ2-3	TGTGCCATCAGTGAAGACAGGCCCCGCACAGATACGCAGTATTTT	CAISEDRPRTDTQYF
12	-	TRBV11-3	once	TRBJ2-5	TGTGCCAGCAGCTCTAGAGGGGAGACCCAGTACTTC	CASSSRGETQYF
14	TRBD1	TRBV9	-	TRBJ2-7	TGTGCCAGCAGCTCCGGACAGGGGCCTTACGAGCAGTACTTC	CASSSGQGPYEQYF
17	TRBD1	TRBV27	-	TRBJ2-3	TGTGCCAGCAGTACAATCCCCGGGGGACAGGGGGAGGATACGCAGTATTTT	CASSTIPGGQGEDTQYF
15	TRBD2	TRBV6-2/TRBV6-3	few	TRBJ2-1	TGTGCCAGCAGTCGGAGCGGGAGGGCCGGTAATGAGCAGTTCTTC	CASSRSGRAGNEQFF
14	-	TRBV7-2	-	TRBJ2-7	TGTGCCAGCAGCTTAGGCGACAGGCCCTACGAGCAGTACTTC	CASSLGDRPYEQYF
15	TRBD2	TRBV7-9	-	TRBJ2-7	TGTGCCAGCAGCTTGGGACTAGCGGGAAACTACGAGCAGTACTTC	CASSLGLAGNYEQYF
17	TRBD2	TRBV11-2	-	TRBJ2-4	TGTGCCAGCAGCTTAATGGGGCTAGCGGGAGTTAGGGACATTCAGTACTTC	CASSLMGLAGVRDIQYF
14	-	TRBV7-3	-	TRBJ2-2	TGTGCCAGCAGCTCGGAAGGGGGCACCGGGGAGCTGTTTTTT	CASSSEGGTGELFF
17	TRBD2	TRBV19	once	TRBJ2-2	TGTGCCAGTAGTATAGTAGCCGGGGGAGGGCCAGGCGGGGAGCTGTTTTTT	CASSIVAGGGPGGELFF
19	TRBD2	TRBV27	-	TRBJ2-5	TGTGCCAGCAGTCACCTCCAGGGACTAGGTCGACGGTACCAAGAGACCCAGTACTTC	CASSHLQGLGRRYQETQYF
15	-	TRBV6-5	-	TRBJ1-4	TGTGCCAGCAGGAGGACAGCTGCAACTAATGAAAAACTGTTTTTT	CASRRTAATNEKLFF
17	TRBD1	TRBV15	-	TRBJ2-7	TGTGCCACCAGCAAGCAAAGAGAGGGGACAGGGGTTTACGAGCAGTACTTC	CATSKQREGTGVYEQYF
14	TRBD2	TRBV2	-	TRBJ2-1	TGTGCCAGCAGGGCCGGGACTAGCGGCAATGAGCAGTTCTTC	CASRAGTSGNEQFF
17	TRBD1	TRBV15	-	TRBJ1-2	TGTGCCACCAGCAGAGATATGGGGGGACAGGGCCGCTATGGCTACACCTTC	CATSRDMGGQGRYGYTF
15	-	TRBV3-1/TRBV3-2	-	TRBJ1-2	TGTGCCAGCAGCCTCAGTGGGACACCGAACTATGGCTACACCTTC	CASSLSGTPNYGYTF
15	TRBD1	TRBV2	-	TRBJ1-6	TGTGCCAGCAGTGCCTCCGGGACAGGGCCTTCACCCCTCCACTTT	CASSASGTGPSPLHF
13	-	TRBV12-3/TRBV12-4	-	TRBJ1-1	TGTGCCAGCACCTTCGGGGGTGGGACTGAAGCTTTCTTT	CASTFGGGTEAFF
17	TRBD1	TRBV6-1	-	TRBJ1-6	TGTGCCAGCAGTGAAGCGATTCCTCGCCAGGGGGTAATACCCCTCCACTTT	CASSEAIPRQGVIPLHF
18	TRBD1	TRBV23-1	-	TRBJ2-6	TGCGCCAGCAGTCATTCCGGGACAGGGATTGGTGGGGCCAACGTCCTGACTTTC	CASSHSGTGIGGANVLTF
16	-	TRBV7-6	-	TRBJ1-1	TGTGCCAGCAGCTCCGGTGGGAGGGGTGGGAACACTGAAGCTTTCTTT	CASSSGGRGGNTEAFF
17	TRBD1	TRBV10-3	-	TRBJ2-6	TGTGCCATCAGGGAAGGACAGGGGGAGGGTGGGGCCAACGTCCTGACTTTC	CAIREGQGEGGANVLTF
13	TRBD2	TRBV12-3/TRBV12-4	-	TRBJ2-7	TGTGCCAGCTCCGGACTAGCGAGTGACGAGCAGTACTTC	CASSGLASDEQYF
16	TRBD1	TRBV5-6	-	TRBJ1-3	TGTGCCAGCAGCCTACCGGGACAGGGATCTGGAAACACCATATATTTT	CASSLPGQGSGNTIYF
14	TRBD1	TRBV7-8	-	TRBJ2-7	TGTGCCAGCAGCTTCGGGACAGGGCATAACGAGCAGTACTTC	CASSFGTGHNEQYF
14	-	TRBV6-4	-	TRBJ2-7	TGTGCCAGCAGTGATGATAAGACTTCCTACGAGCAGTACTTC	CASSDDKTSYEQYF
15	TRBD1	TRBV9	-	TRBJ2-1	TGTGCCAGCAGCGGCTCCGGGACAGTGGGGAATGAGCAGTTCTTC	CASSGSGTVGNEQFF
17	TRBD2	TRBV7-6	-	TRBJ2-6	TGTGCCAGCAGCCGGGGGCAGCGGGGGATTGGGGCCAACGTCCTGACTTTC	CASSRGQRGIGANVLTF
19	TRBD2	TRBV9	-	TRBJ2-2	TGTGCCAGCAGCCGGGCCGGAGGGACTAGCGGAGTGAACACCGGGGAGCTGTTTTTT	CASSRAGGTSGVNTGELFF
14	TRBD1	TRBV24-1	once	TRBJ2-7	TGTGCCACCGACGGACAGGGTAACACCTACGAGCAGTACTTC	CATDGQGNTYEQYF
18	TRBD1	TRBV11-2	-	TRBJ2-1	TGTGCCAGCAGCTTGTACAGGGGGAGATTTAGCTCCTACAATGAGCAGTTCTTC	CASSLYRGRFSSYNEQFF